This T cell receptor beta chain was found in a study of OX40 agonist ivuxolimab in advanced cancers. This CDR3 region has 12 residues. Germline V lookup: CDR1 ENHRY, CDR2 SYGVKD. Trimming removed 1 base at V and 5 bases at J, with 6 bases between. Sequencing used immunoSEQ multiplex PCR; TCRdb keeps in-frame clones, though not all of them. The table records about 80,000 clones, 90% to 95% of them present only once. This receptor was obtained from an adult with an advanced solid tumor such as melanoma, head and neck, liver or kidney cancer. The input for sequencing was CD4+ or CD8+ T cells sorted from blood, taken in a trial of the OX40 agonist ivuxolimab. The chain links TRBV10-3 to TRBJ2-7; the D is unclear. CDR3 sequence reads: CAISEYDNEQYF. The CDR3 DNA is TGTGCCATCAGTGAGTATGATAACGAGCAGTACTTC.